This is a list of T cell receptor beta chains from one sample in a study of cytomegalovirus exposure and HLA in healthy donors. The data were produced by immunoSEQ multiplex PCR, yet TCRdb's version contains in-frame clones alone and is incomplete. The profile shows some 120,000 clones, roughly 80% of them singletons. The specimen was PBMCs. The receptors here all came from a man aged 25-40 years in good health and CMV-seropositive. The CDR3 runs from the conserved cysteine through the conserved F or W. Each record gives: J gene, CDR3 length, V gene, D gene, clone size, CDR3 protein, CDR3 DNA. D genes are given only for firm matches. Expanded clones are given a class, and other clones once, few, many or no size at all.

TRBJ2-5	16	TRBV19	-	-	CASSSSPGQPWETQYF	TGTGCCAGTAGTAGCTCCCCGGGACAACCGTGGGAGACCCAGTACTTC
TRBJ2-7	13	TRBV6-4	-	-	CASSLFPRYEQYF	TGTGCCAGCAGCCTTTTCCCCCGCTACGAGCAGTACTTC
TRBJ2-1	12	TRBV2	TRBD1	-	CASSADRGGQFF	TGTGCCAGCAGTGCGGACAGGGGTGGGCAGTTCTTC
TRBJ1-1	14	TRBV5-1	-	-	CASSLGGRGTEAFF	TGCGCCAGCAGCTTGGGAGGGAGAGGCACTGAAGCTTTCTTT
TRBJ1-2	18	TRBV2	TRBD1	once	CANKRDRTGSRVGYGYTF	TGTGCCAACAAGAGAGATCGGACAGGGTCTCGAGTTGGTTATGGCTACACCTTC
TRBJ2-2	17	TRBV11-2	TRBD1	-	CASSLVPGQPYTGELFF	TGTGCCAGCAGCCTAGTCCCGGGACAGCCATACACCGGGGAGCTGTTTTTT
TRBJ2-1	15	TRBV5-1	TRBD2	-	CASSSGLAGYNEQFF	TGCGCCAGCAGCAGCGGACTAGCGGGATACAATGAGCAGTTCTTC
TRBJ1-5	14	TRBV2	-	-	CASRDDRTNQPQHF	TGTGCCAGCAGAGACGACAGGACCAATCAGCCCCAGCATTTT
TRBJ1-1	14	TRBV5-1	-	-	CASSLDTRGTEAFF	TGCGCCAGCAGCTTGGACACACGAGGGACTGAAGCTTTCTTT
TRBJ1-1	15	TRBV15	-	-	CATSRDLQVNTEAFF	TGTGCCACCAGCAGAGACTTACAGGTGAACACTGAAGCTTTCTTT
TRBJ1-5	17	TRBV28	TRBD1	-	CASSLWPTGDSNQPQHF	TGTGCCAGCAGTTTATGGCCGACAGGGGATAGCAATCAGCCCCAGCATTTT
TRBJ2-1	15	TRBV5-1	-	-	CASSLLDSAYNEQFF	TGCGCCAGCAGCTTACTGGACAGCGCCTACAATGAGCAGTTCTTC
TRBJ1-2	16	TRBV7-9	-	-	CASSHAARAPFLGYTF	TGTGCCAGCAGCCACGCGGCGAGGGCCCCTTTCCTCGGCTACACCTTC
TRBJ1-5	17	TRBV4-2	-	-	CASSQDRGRGGNQPQHF	TGTGCCAGCAGCCAAGATAGGGGGAGGGGAGGTAATCAGCCCCAGCATTTT
TRBJ1-5	13	TRBV4-1	-	-	CASSLDFNQPQHF	TGCGCCAGCAGCCTAGACTTCAATCAGCCCCAGCATTTT
TRBJ2-5	17	TRBV7-9	-	few	CASSSSRPSEKEETQYF	TGTGCCAGCAGTTCATCTCGTCCTAGCGAGAAAGAAGAGACCCAGTACTTC
TRBJ2-7	14	TRBV29-1	TRBD1	-	CSVTGQGVGYEQYF	TGCAGCGTCACGGGACAGGGGGTCGGATACGAGCAGTACTTC